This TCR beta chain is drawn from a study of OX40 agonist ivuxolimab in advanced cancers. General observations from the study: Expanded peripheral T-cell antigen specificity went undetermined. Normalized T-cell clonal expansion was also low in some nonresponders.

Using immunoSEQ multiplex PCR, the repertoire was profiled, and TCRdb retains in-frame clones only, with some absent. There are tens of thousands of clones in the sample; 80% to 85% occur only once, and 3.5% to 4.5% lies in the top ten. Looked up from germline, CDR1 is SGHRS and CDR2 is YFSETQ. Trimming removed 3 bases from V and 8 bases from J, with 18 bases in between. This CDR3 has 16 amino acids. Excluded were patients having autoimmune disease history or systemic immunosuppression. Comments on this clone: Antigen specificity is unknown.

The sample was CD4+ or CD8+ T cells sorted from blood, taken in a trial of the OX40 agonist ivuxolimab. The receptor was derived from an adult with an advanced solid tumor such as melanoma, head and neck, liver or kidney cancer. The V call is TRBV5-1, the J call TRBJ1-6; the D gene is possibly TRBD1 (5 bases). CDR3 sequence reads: CASSWGSGLGDSPLHF. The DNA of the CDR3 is TGCGCCAGCAGCTGGGGGTCGGGATTGGGAGATTCACCCCTCCACTTT.